Following are 8 T cell receptor beta chains from one sample sequenced in a study of shared clonotypes between healthy human individuals (dated by TCRdb to 2018 to 2021). The library came from the immunoSEQ multiplex PCR assay. This immuneACCESS table, as held by TCRdb, lists in-frame sequences with V and J called but not all clones. Of the missing ones, under half trace to an unresolved V gene in checked studies; the others have no known cause. The sample table records 2 million to 2.5 million clones; approximately 95% of these occur just once. About 0.37% of the sample is in the top ten clones. The sequenced sample consisted of naive CD4+ T cells from PBMCs. The cell subset or site label for this specimen denotes: CD45RA+ positively selected. Every receptor here comes from a man between 18 and 35 years old in good health. Some clones in this sample may be carry-over from other donors' samples.

The chain combines TRBV9 with TRBJ2-7; no firm D call. This CDR3 contains 16 residues. V dropped 0 bases and J dropped 7 bases, with 20 bases sitting between them. Germline CDR1 is SGDLS and CDR2 is YYNGEE. The CDR3 region is CASSVGAAPNFGEQYF. The CDR3 bases are TGTGCCAGCAGCGTAGGGGCTGCTCCAAACTTCGGAGAGCAGTACTTC. The whole variable domain, filled in from reference TRBV9 and TRBJ2-7, reads DSGVTQTPKHLITATGQRVTLRCSPRSGDLSVYWYQQSLDQGLQFLIQYYNGEERAKGNILERFSAQQFPDLHSELNLSSLELGDSALYFCASSVGAAPNFGEQYFGPGTRLTVT.

The chain links TRBV30 to TRBJ2-3; tentatively, D is TRBD2 (6 bases). Per germline, CDR1 GTSNPN and CDR2 SVGIG (reference sequence). Between the trimmed V and J ends, which lost 1 base and 13 bases, there was a span of 12 bases. The length of the CDR3 is 11 residues. The CDR3 DNA sequence: TGTGCCTGGAGTGAGGGGCCGGGGGAGTATTTT. This sequence encodes CAWSEGPGEYF. The full variable domain, with the rest looked up from reference TRBV30 and TRBJ2-3, is SQTIHQWPATLVQPVGSPLSLECTVEGTSNPNLYWYRQAAGRGLQLLFYSVGIGQISSEVPQNLSASRPQDRQFILSSKKLLLSDSGFYLCAWSEGPGEYFGPGTRLTVL.

The V and J genes are TRBV30 and TRBJ2-1; TRBD1 matches at 9 bases. V gave up 1 base and J gave up 11 bases; unmatched junction bases: 12. Germline V gene data show CDR1 as GTSNPN and CDR2 as SVGIG (reference sequence). The CDR3 runs 15 residues. The CDR3 nucleotides read TGTGCCTGGAGTGACGGACAGGGGCAGGGTCCAAAGCAGTTCTTC. Amino acid sequence: CAWSDGQGQGPKQFF.

This rearrangement joins TRBV6-1 to TRBJ2-6; possible D gene TRBD2, 7 bases. The CDR3 sequence is 18 residues long. V was cut by 4 bases and J by 3 bases, with 19 bases left in between. Germline V gives CDR1 MNHNS, CDR2 SASEGT. The CDR3 DNA reads as TGTGCCAGCAGTGTGGGGGGGCCCTCTTCTTTTGGGGCCAACGTCCTGACTTTC. It specifies CASSVGGPSSFGANVLTF.

On this clone: The same CDR3 can be traced to other DNA sequences in this sample. The CDR3 bases are TGTGCCAGCAGTACTGGACAGGGAGGTCAGCCCCAGCATTTT. Residues: CASSTGQGGQPQHF. V usage is TRBV6-5 and J usage is TRBJ1-5; 8 bases map to TRBD1. Unmatched junction bases numbered 6, after V lost 5 bases and J lost 6 bases. Germline V lookup: CDR1 MNHEY, CDR2 SVGAGI. The CDR3 spans 14 residues.

The gene calls are TRBV18 and TRBJ2-7; D is perhaps TRBD1 (6 bases). With 4 bases removed from V and 3 bases from J, the gap between germline ends came to 10 bases. The CDR3 runs to 13 residues. CDR1 is KGHSH, CDR2 LQKENI, per germline. CDR3 sequence reads: CASSRDRNYEQYF. The CDR3 DNA reads as TGTGCCAGCTCACGAGACAGGAACTACGAGCAGTACTTC.

The gene calls are TRBV5-4 and TRBJ1-3, with 7 bases fitting TRBD1. The germline CDR1 and CDR2 sequences are SGHNT and YYREEE (reference sequence). Germline trimming cut 5 bases from V and 3 bases from J; bases unmatched to any gene: 5. CDR3 size: 14 residues. The CDR3 DNA reads TGTGCCAGCAGTGGCCGGGACAGTGGAAACACCATATATTTT. Its protein product is CASSGRDSGNTIYF.

V is TRBV30 and J is TRBJ2-5; D not certain. Trimming took 3 bases from V and 5 from J, leaving 4 bases between them. This CDR3 has 10 residues. The germline gives CDR1 GTSNPN, CDR2 SVGIG (reference sequence). The CDR3 reads CAWRSETQYF. The DNA of the CDR3 is TGTGCCTGGAGAAGCGAGACCCAGTACTTC.